The subject of this entry is one T cell receptor (beta chain). In germline, CDR1 is SGHKS, CDR2 YYEKEE (reference sequence). This CDR3 is 17 amino acids long. V lost 3 bases and J lost 1, with 20 bases in between. The sample is drawn from a study of T cells in Graves' hyperthyroidism and ophthalmopathy. At the level of the study: Sampling of peripheral blood happened at initial diagnosis, prior to any treatment.

TCR beta CDR3 sequences were amplified from RNA transcripts. The TCR CDR3 first-round RT-PCR relied on the HTBI primer set. TCRdb reprocessed the multiplex PCR reads with MiXCR, giving one entry per CDR3 protein. The table includes around 300,000 distinct CDR3 sequences, roughly 13% detected once. The material sequenced was blood. This chain uses TRBV5-5 with TRBJ2-7; D not resolved. This TCR was sampled from a woman between 40 and 50 years old with Graves' hyperthyroidism. The CDR3 bases are TGTGCCAGCAGCTCTTTCTTGGGGAATAGGGATTCCTACGAGCAGTACTTC. Translating it yields CASSSFLGNRDSYEQYF.